This TCR beta chain is drawn from a study of PD-L1 blockade in urothelial cancer. Whole-study context: After treatment start, blood was analyzed at 3 weeks (second dose) and at 6 weeks.

As to time point: peripheral blood 6 weeks after treatment start. Looked up from germline, CDR1 is SEHNR and CDR2 is FQNEAQ (reference sequence). The V and J ends lost 5 bases and 8 bases, in that order; junction bases with no gene match: 13. CDR3 length: 16 residues. On this clone itself: Its antigen remains unknown.

Study-wide results and caveats: Below-median pretreatment blood TCR clonality was a predictor of better survival.

Clones were read by immunoSEQ multiplex PCR, and TCRdb kept only the in-frame ones, dropping some. In the table there are around 50,000 clones, roughly 88% of which are singletons. This sample comprised PBMCs, obtained around atezolizumab (anti-PD-L1) treatment. V usage is TRBV7-9 and J usage is TRBJ2-1; the match to TRBD2 covers 9 bases. The origin of this receptor is a man in his fifties with urothelial cancer. CDR3 coding DNA: TGTGCCAGCAGCCTAAGACTAGCGGACCTTCGCGATGAGCAGTTCTTC. Translation: CASSLRLADLRDEQFF.